This TCR beta chain was found in a study of blood T cell repertoires in COVID-19. Original data processing: It was from reference gene primer amplification that nucleated cell counts were estimated. Sequenced by immunoSEQ multiplex PCR; TCRdb stores in-frame clones only, minus some. That table furnishes V, J and clone size, whereas the DNA furnished D and trimming. The profile shows approximately 170,000 clones, roughly nine tenths of them singletons. The sample taken for sequencing was peripheral blood. The TCR comes from a man aged 55 to 70 with acute or convalescent COVID-19.

CDR3 region: CASSSQGEDTEAFF. The CDR3 DNA reads as TGTGCCAGCAGCTCTCAGGGGGAGGACACTGAAGCTTTCTTT. The rearrangement joins TRBV11-3 to TRBJ1-1, with 7 bases matching TRBD1. The trim removed 4 bases at V and 3 bases at J, leaving 5 bases unmatched. This CDR3 is built from 14 residues. The germline V gene encodes CDR1 SGHNT and CDR2 YENEEA.